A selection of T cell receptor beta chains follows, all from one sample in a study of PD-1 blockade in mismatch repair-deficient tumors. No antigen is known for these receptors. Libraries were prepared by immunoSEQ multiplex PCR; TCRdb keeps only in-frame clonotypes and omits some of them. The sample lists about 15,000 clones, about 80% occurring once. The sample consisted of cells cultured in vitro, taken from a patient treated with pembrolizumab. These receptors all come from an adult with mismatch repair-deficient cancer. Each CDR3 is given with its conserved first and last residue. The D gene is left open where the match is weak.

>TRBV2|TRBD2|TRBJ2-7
CASSYPSGSTYEQYF
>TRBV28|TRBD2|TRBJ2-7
CASSSGLASYEQYF
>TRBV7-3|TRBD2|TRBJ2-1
CASSLLADLGGEQFF
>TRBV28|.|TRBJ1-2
CASSEPDSDANYGYTF
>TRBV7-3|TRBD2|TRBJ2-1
CAARENNEQFF
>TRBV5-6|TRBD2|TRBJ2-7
CASTSLGGPGDEQYF
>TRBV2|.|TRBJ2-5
CANKRDQAETQYF
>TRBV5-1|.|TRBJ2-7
CASSSAGTYEQYF
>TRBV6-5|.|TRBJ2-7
CASSHRNRFSYEQYF
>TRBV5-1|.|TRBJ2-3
CASSTRDGPGTDTQYF
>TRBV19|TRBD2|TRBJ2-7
CASSIGTSGSSQYF
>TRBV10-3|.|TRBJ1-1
CAISVRDNTEAFF
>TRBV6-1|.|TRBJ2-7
CASSAGRGNYEQYF
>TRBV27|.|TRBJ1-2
CASSPRPGGYGYTF
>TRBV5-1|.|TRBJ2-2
CASSPPWSGEAGELFF
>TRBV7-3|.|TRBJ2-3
CASSLTGSRRTDTQYF
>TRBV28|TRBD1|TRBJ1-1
CAARGVRAPPAFF
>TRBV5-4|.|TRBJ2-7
CASSLSGWVSGLNEQYF
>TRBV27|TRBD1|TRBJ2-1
CASSLLGRGTGVYNEQFF
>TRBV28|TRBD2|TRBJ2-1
CASSLRSGSLNEQFF
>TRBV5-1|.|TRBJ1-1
CASSLLGTPMNTEAFF
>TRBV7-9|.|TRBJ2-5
CASSLVGSQETQYF
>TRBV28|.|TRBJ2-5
CASSRQETQYF
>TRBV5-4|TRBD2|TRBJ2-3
CASSLLAGAGDTQYF
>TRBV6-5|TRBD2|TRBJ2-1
CASSPAGGRDNEQFF
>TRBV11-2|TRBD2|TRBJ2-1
CASSSASGINEQFF
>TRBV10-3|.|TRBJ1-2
CAISDIGQPTF
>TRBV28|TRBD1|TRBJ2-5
CASSSRDRLQETQYF
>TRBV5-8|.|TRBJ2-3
CASSPSWGDWNTDTQYF
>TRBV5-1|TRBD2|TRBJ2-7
CASSPLAGAPYEQYF
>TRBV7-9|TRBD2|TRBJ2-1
CASSRGLAVNNEQFF
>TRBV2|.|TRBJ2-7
CASSAMGTTYEQYF
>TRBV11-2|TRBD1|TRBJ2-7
CASSSGTGGYEQYF
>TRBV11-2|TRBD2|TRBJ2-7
CASSLVGLAGSGEQYF
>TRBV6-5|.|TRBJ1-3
CASSYSQGAGNTIYF
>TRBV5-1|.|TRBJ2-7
CASSPSSGNYEQYF
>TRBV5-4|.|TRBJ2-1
CASSLPASGEQFF